The present entry profiles one T cell receptor beta chain with its context. The assay used deep level. For unsorted PBMC, around 270 ng DNA per replicate equaled about 30,000 T cell genomes. The unsorted PBMC sample used ten immunoSEQ deep assay plates. The repertoire was sequenced with immunoSEQ multiplex PCR; TCRdb's copy has only in-frame clones and lacks some. The sample carries fewer than 500,000 clones, 75% to 80% recorded once. These data belong to a study of shared clonotypes between healthy human individuals. About the research overall: Participating donors consisted of two women and a few men aged 18 to 49.

The V end was cut by 2 bases, the J end by 4 bases, with 20 bases between. CDR1 and CDR2 (germline): MGHRA, YSYEKL. There are 17 residues in the CDR3. The sample comprised PBMCs. The chain recombines TRBV4-1 with TRBJ2-5; D is ambiguous. The clonotype comes from a woman in her 40s in good health. Some clones in this sample may be carry-over from other donors' samples. The CDR3 DNA reads TGCGCCAGCAGCCAACGCCAGACTCGGGCCCCGGGAGAGACCCAGTACTTC. Amino acid sequence: CASSQRQTRAPGETQYF.